This TCR beta chain is from a study of brain T cells in children with intractable seizures (dated by TCRdb to the early 2020s). For the wider study: Resected brain tissue from a few dozen pediatric epilepsy surgery cases was first screened for immune gene transcripts using a NanoString immunology panel. Of the approximately twelve selected surgery cases, pre-surgery blood was also sequenced for eight, so four had brain tissue only.

This specimen's time point label, interpreted: resected brain tissue, or blood drawn just prior to surgery. The surgery cases showing the highest brain T cell transcript signatures were chosen for TCR beta chain sequencing of brain tissue and, when available, of blood. Patients had been treated with at least one anti-epileptic drug before surgery. The TCR-sequenced patients were children whose drug-resistant epilepsy was caused by tuberous sclerosis complex, focal cortical dysplasia, Rasmussen encephalitis or hemimegalencephaly. Blood was drawn right before the epilepsy surgery. The Monarch genomic DNA purification kit was used to extract bulk genomic DNA from unsorted brain tissue and whole blood. Remarks on this clone: The clone's antigen remains unknown. No quality values exist for individual bases; no much larger clone is one base distant.

The immunoSEQ assay was applied to genomic DNA to generate the TCR beta chain sequences. Regarding the original processing steps: Any CDR3 sequence that did not begin with the conserved framework cysteine at position 104 was removed by hand. To get clonality, the normalized Shannon's Diversity Index was subtracted from one, giving values from 0 (maximal diversity) to 1 (oligoclonal). Chi-squared comparison-of-proportions tests assessed whether the same CDR3 differed in frequency between samples, such as brain versus blood. Public clonotypes were found through immuneACCESS searches, while the VDJdb browser was used to judge similarity to known antiviral clonotypes. Held by TCRdb, this immuneACCESS table contains in-frame sequences only and omits some clones. Under half of the omission traces to an unresolved V gene where checked; the cause of the rest is unknown. The V and J calls and clone size are taken from that table; D and trimming were inferred from the DNA. This sample has about 120,000 clones in its table, and 85% to 95% of those were observed once. The ten largest clones capture 3.8% of the sample.

The study at large found these results: Viral specificity was inferred only from CDR3 sequence similarity, and patients' HCMV serostatus was unknown. Because sequencing depth differed between pre- and post-surgery blood, the absence of clones from the pre-surgery sample may reflect undersampling.

There are 14 amino acids in the CDR3, from cysteine to phenylalanine inclusive. Only the CDR3 DNA is retained, 42 bases long and in frame from the first base. The junction carries 9 bases between V and J, which are trimmed by 3 bases and 3 bases respectively. The germline V gene (reference sequence) gives CDR1 as LNHDA and CDR2 as SQIVND. The receptor comes from a boy under three years old with hemimegalencephaly and intractable seizures. Recombination connected TRBV19 to TRBJ1-5; the D gene is possibly TRBD1, with 5 bases matching. Sequencing was performed on peripheral blood, taken at surgery. The CDR3 region: CASSIIGTNQPQHF. The DNA sequence follows: TGTGCCAGTAGTATCATAGGGACCAATCAGCCCCAGCATTTT.